This TCR beta chain appears in the sequencing data of a study of technical replicates of blood from a few donors. This clone was seen only once. Using immunoSEQ multiplex PCR, the repertoire was profiled, and TCRdb retains in-frame clones only, with some absent. Of some 70,000 clones in the sample, 95% to 98% were seen once. Germline values: CDR1 SGDLS, CDR2 YYNGEE. This CDR3 region has 13 residues. Trimming at V came to 3 bases and at J to 5 bases, leaving 3 bases not matched to a gene. The source of this sequence is a human donor in good health. The chain employs TRBV9 and TRBJ2-5; 8 bases line up with TRBD1. Sequenced: T cells isolated from PBMCs. The CDR3 loop is CASSARGLETQYF. CDR3 in DNA: TGTGCCAGCAGCGCCAGGGGGCTGGAGACCCAGTACTTC.